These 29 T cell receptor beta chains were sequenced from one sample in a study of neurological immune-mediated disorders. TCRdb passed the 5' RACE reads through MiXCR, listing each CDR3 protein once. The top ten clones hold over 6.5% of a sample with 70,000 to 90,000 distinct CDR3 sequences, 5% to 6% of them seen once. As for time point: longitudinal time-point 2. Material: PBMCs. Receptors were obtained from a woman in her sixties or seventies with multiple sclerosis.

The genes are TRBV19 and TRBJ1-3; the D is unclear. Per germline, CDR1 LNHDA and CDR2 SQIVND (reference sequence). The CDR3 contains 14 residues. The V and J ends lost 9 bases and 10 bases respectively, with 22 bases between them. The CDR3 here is CASSPNGSVKTIYF. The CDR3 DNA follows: TGTGCCAGCTCTCCCAACGGCTCTGTAAAGACCATATATTTT.

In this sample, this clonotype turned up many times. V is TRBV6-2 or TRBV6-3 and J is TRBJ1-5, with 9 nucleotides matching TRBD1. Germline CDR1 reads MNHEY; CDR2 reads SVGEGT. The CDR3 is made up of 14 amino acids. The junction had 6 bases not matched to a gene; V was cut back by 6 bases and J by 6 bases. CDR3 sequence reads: CASRTGGEGQPQHF. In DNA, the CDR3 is TGTGCCAGCAGGACAGGGGGGGAAGGTCAGCCCCAGCATTTT.

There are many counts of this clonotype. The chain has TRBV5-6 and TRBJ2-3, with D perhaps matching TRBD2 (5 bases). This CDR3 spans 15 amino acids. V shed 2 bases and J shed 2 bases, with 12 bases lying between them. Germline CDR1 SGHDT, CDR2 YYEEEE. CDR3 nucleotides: TGTGCCAGCAGCTTCGCGGGCCGGTCCACAGATACGCAGTATTTT. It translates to CASSFAGRSTDTQYF.

Here the CDR3 reads CASSLMSGYGYTF. CDR3 nucleotide sequence: TGCGCCAGCAGCTTGATGAGTGGATATGGCTACACCTTC. The V and J genes are TRBV5-1 and TRBJ1-2; no reliable D call. V lost 1 base and J lost 5, with 9 bases in between. Per germline, CDR1 SGHRS and CDR2 YFSETQ. CDR3 length equals 13 residues.

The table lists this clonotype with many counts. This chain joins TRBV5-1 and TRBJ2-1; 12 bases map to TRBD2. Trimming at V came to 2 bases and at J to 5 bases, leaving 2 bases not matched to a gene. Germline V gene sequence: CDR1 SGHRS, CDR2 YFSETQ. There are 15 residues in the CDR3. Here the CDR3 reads CASSLLAGGHNEQFF. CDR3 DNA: TGCGCCAGCAGCTTACTAGCGGGGGGCCACAATGAGCAGTTCTTC.

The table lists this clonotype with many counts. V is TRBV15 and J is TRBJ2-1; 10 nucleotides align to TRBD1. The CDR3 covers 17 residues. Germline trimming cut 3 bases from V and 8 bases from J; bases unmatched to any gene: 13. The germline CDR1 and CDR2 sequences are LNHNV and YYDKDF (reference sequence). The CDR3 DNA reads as TGTGCCACCAGCAGGGGATCCGGGACAGGGGTGGGGGATGAGCAGTTCTTC. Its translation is CATSRGSGTGVGDEQFF. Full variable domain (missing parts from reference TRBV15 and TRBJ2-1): DAMVIQNPRYQVTQFGKPVTLSCSQTLNHNVMYWYQQKSSQAPKLLFHYYDKDFNNEADTPDNFQSRRPNTSFCFLDIRSPGLGDTAMYLCATSRGSGTGVGDEQFFGPGTRLTVL.

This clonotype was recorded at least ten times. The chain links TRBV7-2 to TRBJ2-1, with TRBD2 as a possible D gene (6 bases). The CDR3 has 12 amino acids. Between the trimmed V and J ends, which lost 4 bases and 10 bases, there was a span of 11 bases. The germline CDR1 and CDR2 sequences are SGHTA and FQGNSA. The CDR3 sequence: CASSSGTREQFF. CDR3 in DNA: TGTGCCAGCAGCTCCGGGACTCGCGAGCAGTTCTTC. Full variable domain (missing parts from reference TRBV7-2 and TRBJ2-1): GAGVSQSPSNKVTEKGKDVELRCDPISGHTALYWYRQSLGQGLEFLIYFQGNSAPDKSGLPSDRFSAERTGGSVSTLTIQRTQQEDSAVYLCASSSGTREQFFGPGTRLTVL.

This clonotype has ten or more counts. CDR3 in DNA: TGTGCCAGCAGCAACCCCGGGACCGCGGAGACCCAGTACTTC. Its protein is CASSNPGTAETQYF. V usage is TRBV3-1 and J usage is TRBJ2-5, with D perhaps assigned TRBD1 or TRBD2 (5 bases each). This CDR3 region has 14 residues. From germline, CDR1 is LGHDT and CDR2 YNNKEL (reference sequence). Trimming stripped 5 bases from V and 5 bases from J, with 15 bases between.

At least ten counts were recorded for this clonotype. The CDR3 DNA is TGCGCCAGCAGCCAGACGCGGACGGTAGCTAACTATGGCTACACCTTC. Encoded protein: CASSQTRTVANYGYTF. This sequence joins TRBV4-1 and TRBJ1-2; D gene uncertain. Germline assignment: CDR1 MGHRA and CDR2 YSYEKL. The CDR3 consists of 16 residues. Trimming took off 3 bases at V and 0 bases at J, with 14 bases between the two ends.

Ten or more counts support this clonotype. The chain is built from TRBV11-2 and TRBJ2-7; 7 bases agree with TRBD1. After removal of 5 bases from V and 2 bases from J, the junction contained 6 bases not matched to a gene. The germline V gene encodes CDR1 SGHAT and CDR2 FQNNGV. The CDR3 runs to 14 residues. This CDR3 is CASSRSGTAYEQYF. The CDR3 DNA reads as TGTGCCAGCAGCCGATCCGGGACAGCCTACGAGCAGTACTTC.

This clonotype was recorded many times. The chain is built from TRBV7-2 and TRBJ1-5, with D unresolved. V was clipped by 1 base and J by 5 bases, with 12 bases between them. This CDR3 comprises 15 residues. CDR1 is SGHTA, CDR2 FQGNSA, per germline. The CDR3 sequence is CASSLDWVNYQPQHF. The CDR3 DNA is TGTGCCAGCAGCTTAGATTGGGTCAATTATCAGCCCCAGCATTTT.

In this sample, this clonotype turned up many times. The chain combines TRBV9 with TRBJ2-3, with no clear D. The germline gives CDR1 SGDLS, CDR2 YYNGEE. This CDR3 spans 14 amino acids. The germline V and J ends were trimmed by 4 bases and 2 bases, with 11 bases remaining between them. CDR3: CASSPRGYTDTQYF. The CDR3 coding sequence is TGTGCCAGCAGCCCCCGTGGCTACACAGATACGCAGTATTTT.

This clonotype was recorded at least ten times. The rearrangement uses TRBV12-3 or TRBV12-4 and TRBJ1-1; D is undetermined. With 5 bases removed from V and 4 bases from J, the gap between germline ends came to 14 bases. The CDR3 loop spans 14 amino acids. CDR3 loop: CASSPYEGATEAFF. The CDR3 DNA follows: TGTGCCAGCAGTCCCTACGAGGGAGCCACTGAAGCTTTCTTT.

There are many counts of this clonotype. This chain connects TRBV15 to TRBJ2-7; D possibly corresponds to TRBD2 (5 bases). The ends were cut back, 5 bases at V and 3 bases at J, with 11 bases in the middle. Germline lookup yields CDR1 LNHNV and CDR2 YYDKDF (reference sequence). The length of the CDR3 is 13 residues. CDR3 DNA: TGTGCCACCAGCTTCCCCGGGAACTACGAGCAGTACTTC. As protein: CATSFPGNYEQYF.

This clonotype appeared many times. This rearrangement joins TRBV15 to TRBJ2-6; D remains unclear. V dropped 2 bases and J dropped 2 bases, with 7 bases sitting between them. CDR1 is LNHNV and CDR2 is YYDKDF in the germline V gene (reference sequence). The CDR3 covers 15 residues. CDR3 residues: CATSRTRTGANVLTF. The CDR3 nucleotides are TGTGCCACCAGCAGAACCAGGACTGGGGCCAACGTCCTGACTTTC.

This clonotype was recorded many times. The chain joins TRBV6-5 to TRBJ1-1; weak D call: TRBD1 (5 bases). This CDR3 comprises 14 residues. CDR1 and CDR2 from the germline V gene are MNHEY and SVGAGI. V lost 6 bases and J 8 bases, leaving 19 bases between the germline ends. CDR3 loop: CASRTGAFQSEAFF. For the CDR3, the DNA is TGTGCCAGCAGAACCGGGGCTTTCCAATCCGAAGCTTTCTTT.

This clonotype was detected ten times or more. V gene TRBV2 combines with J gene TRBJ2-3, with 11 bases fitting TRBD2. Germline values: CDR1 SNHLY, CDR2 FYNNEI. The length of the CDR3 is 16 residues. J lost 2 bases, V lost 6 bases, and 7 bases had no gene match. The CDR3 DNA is TGTGCCAGCAGCCTAAGACTAGCGGGGAACACAGATACGCAGTATTTT. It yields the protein CASSLRLAGNTDTQYF.

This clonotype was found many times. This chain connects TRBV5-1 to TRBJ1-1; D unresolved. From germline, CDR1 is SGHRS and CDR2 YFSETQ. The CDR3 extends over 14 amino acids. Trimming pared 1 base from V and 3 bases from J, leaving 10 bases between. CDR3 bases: TGCGCCAGCAGCTTGAACGTCGGGGACACTGAAGCTTTCTTT. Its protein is CASSLNVGDTEAFF.

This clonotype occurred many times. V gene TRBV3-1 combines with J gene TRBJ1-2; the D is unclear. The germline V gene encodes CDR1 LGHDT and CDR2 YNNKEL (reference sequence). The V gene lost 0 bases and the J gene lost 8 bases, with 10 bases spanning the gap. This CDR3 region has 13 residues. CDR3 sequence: CASSQDHLGGYTF. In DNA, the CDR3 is TGTGCCAGCAGCCAAGACCACCTCGGGGGCTACACCTTC.

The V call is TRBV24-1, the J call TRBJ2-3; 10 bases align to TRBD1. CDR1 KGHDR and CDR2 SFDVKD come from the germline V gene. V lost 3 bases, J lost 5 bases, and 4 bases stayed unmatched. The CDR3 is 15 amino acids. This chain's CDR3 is CATSDRQGAGDTQYF. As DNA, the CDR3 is TGTGCCACCAGTGATCGACAGGGGGCCGGAGATACGCAGTATTTT.

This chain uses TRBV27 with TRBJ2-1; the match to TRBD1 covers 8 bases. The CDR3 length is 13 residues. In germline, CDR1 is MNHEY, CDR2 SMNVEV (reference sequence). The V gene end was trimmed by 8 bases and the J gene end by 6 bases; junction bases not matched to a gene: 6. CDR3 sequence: CASGQGAFNEQFF. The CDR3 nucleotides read TGTGCCAGCGGGCAGGGGGCGTTCAATGAGCAGTTCTTC.

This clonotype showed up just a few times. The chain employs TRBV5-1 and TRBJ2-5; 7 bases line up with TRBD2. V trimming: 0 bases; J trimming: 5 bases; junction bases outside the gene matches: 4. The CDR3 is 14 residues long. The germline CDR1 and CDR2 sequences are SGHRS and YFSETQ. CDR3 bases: TGCGCCAGCAGCTTGGCCCCGGGGGGTGAGACCCAGTACTTC. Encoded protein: CASSLAPGGETQYF.

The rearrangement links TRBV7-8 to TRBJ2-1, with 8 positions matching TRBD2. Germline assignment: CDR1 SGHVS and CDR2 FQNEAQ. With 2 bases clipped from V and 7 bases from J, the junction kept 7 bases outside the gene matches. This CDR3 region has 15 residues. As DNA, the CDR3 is TGTGCCAGCAGCTTAATTGGCGGGGGGAAGAATGAGCAGTTCTTC. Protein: CASSLIGGGKNEQFF.

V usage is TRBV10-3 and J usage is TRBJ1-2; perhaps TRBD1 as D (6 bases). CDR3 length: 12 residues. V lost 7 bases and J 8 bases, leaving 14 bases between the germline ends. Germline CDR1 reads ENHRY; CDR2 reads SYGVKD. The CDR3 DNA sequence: TGTGCCATCAATCTGGACAGCGGGGGCTACACCTTC. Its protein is CAINLDSGGYTF.

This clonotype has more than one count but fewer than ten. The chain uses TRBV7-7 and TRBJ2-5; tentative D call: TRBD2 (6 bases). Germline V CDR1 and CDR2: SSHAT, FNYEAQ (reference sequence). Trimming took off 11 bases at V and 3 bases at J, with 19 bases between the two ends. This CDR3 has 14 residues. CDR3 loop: CAVGGEALEETQYF. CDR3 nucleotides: TGTGCCGTGGGTGGGGAGGCTTTAGAAGAGACCCAGTACTTC.

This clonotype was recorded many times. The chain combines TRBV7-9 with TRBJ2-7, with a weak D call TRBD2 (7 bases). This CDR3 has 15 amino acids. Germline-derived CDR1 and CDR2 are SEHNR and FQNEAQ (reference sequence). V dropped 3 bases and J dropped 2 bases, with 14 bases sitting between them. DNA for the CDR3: TGTGCCAGCAGCTTTTTGCGGGGGCCCACCTACGAGCAGTACTTC. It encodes CASSFLRGPTYEQYF.

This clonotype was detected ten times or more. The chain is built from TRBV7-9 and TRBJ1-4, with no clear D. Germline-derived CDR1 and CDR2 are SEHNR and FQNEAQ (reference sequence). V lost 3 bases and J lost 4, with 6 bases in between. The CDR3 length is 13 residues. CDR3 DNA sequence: TGTGCCAGCAGCTTGGACCTTAATGAAAAACTGTTTTTT. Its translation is CASSLDLNEKLFF.

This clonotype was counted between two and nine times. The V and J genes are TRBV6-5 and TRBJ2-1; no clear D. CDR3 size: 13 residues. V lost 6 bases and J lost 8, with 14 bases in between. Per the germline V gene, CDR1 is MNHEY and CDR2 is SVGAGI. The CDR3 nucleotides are TGTGCCAGCAGCCTCAAACCCTCCTATGAGCAGTTCTTC. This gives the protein CASSLKPSYEQFF.

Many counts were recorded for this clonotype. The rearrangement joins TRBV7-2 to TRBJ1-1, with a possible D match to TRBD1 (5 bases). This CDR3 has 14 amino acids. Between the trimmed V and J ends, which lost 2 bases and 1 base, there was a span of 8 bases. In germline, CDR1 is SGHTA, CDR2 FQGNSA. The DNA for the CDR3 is TGTGCCAGCAGCTTATTACAGGCGAACACTGAAGCTTTCTTT. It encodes CASSLLQANTEAFF. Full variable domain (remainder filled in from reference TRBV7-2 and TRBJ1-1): GAGVSQSPSNKVTEKGKDVELRCDPISGHTALYWYRQSLGQGLEFLIYFQGNSAPDKSGLPSDRFSAERTGGSVSTLTIQRTQQEDSAVYLCASSLLQANTEAFFGQGTRLTVV.